These 27 T cell receptor beta chains share one sample of origin, sequenced in a study of beta chain features in type 1 diabetes (dated by TCRdb to between 2017 and 2018). The library was produced with the immunoSEQ multiplex PCR assay. The entire amount of isolated RNA was reverse transcribed using the High Capacity cDNA Reverse Transcription Kit, so the sequenced TCRB transcripts were expressed ones. What TCRdb holds here is the immuneACCESS table cut down to in-frame rearrangements. Part of the clones is not present; checked against another copy, under half of the missing clones reflect an unresolved V gene, and the others are unexplained. For this sample the table gives under 450,000 clones, of which 14% were detected only once. Of the sample, roughly 0.035% is held by the ten largest clones. The sequenced sample consisted of naive CD4+ T cells from blood. The sample's cell subset or site label, decoded: true naive CD4+ T cells. These receptors all stem from a man aged 25 to 45 in good health.

The rearrangement uses TRBV7-3 and TRBJ2-1; possibly TRBD2 for D (6 bases). Looked up from germline, CDR1 is SGHTA and CDR2 is FQGTGA. There are 15 residues in the CDR3. Trimming pared 1 base from V and 8 bases from J, leaving 15 bases between. The CDR3 DNA is TGTGCCAGCAGCTTAAATGGTGGGAGGAGCGATGAGCAGTTCTTC. Translation: CASSLNGGRSDEQFF.

The sample holds a few counts of this clone. This chain connects TRBV28 to TRBJ2-7; 8 bases align to TRBD2. The germline V gene encodes CDR1 MDHEN and CDR2 SYDVKM. The junction had 4 bases not matched to a gene; V was cut back by 3 bases and J by 3 bases. This CDR3 has 14 amino acids. CDR3 bases: TGTGCCAGCAGTTTCGGGGGGGCGATCTACGAGCAGTACTTC. Translation: CASSFGGAIYEQYF.

In this sample, this clone turned up a few times. The chain employs TRBV4-2 and TRBJ2-1, with 9 nucleotides matching TRBD2. The V and J ends lost 0 bases and 9 bases, in that order; junction bases with no gene match: 9. Germline V gene data show CDR1 as LGHNA and CDR2 as YNFKEQ. The CDR3 length is 16 residues. CDR3 loop: CASSQDRLAGFGEQFF. For the CDR3, the DNA is TGTGCCAGCAGCCAAGATCGTCTAGCGGGATTTGGTGAGCAGTTCTTC.

This clone was found many times. The V gene is TRBV7-9, the J gene TRBJ2-1, with D unclear. The CDR3 runs to 13 residues. Germline-derived CDR1 and CDR2 are SEHNR and FQNEAQ (reference sequence). Trimming stripped 1 base from V and 10 bases from J, with 11 bases between. DNA of the CDR3: TGTGCCAGCAGCTTAGTCGCACCTTGGGAGCAGTTCTTC. Its translation: CASSLVAPWEQFF. Complete variable domain (other parts from reference TRBV7-9 and TRBJ2-1): DTGVSQNPRHKITKRGQNVTFRCDPISEHNRLYWYRQTLGQGPEFLTYFQNEAQLEKSRLLSDRFSAERPKGSFSTLEIQRTEQGDSAMYLCASSLVAPWEQFFGPGTRLTVL.

In its sample, this clone was seen a few times. The chain links TRBV5-1 to TRBJ1-1; D gene ambiguous. Trimming took 4 bases from V and 1 from J, leaving 11 bases between them. The CDR3 spans 14 residues. From germline, CDR1 is SGHRS and CDR2 YFSETQ. CDR3 nucleotide sequence: TGCGCCAGCAGCCCTGGACCGAGGAACACTGAAGCTTTCTTT. This translates into CASSPGPRNTEAFF.

The rearrangement uses TRBV7-6 and TRBJ1-1, with unresolved D. V gave up 0 bases and J gave up 5 bases, with 7 bases separating them. The CDR3 sequence is 13 residues long. Per germline, CDR1 SGHVS and CDR2 FNYEAQ. The CDR3 nucleotides read TGTGCCAGCAGCTTAGCGCTGTCGACTGAAGCTTTCTTT. Protein product: CASSLALSTEAFF.

The CDR3 region has the DNA TGTGCCAGCAGTGGATCCCTTCCGGCCTACGAGCAGTACGTC. It yields the protein CASSGSLPAYEQYV. V gene TRBV2 combines with J gene TRBJ2-7; D unclear. V gave up 4 bases and J gave up 2 bases, with 12 bases separating them. Germline V gene lookup returns CDR1 SNHLY and CDR2 FYNNEI. The CDR3 contains 14 residues.

This clone came up many times. The chain is built from TRBV7-9 and TRBJ2-5, with 12 bases lining up with TRBD2. J gave up 5 bases and V 5 bases, and 3 bases lay outside the gene matches. The CDR3 totals 14 residues. Germline loops: CDR1 SEHNR, CDR2 FQNEAQ (reference sequence). CDR3 loop: CASSPGTSGETQYF. The CDR3 region has the DNA TGTGCCAGCAGCCCGGGGACTAGCGGGGAGACCCAGTACTTC.

The chain combines TRBV18 with TRBJ2-3, with 8 bases lining up with TRBD2. The CDR3 totals 15 residues. Germline lookup yields CDR1 KGHSH and CDR2 LQKENI. V was clipped by 2 bases and J by 3 bases; unmatched bases: 4. CDR3 nucleotide sequence: TGTGCCAGCTCACCAACGCGGGGGGTGACAGATACGCAGTATTTT. It translates to CASSPTRGVTDTQYF.

The chain carries TRBV7-2 and TRBJ2-4; D remains unclear. V shed 1 base and J shed 8 bases, with 9 bases lying between them. CDR1 and CDR2 (germline): SGHTA, FQGNSA. This CDR3 comprises 13 residues. CDR3 loop: CASSLGRVDIQYF. CDR3 nucleotides: TGTGCCAGCAGCTTAGGGAGAGTGGACATTCAGTACTTC.

This clone was detected only a few times. The rearrangement uses TRBV28 and TRBJ2-7; D gene ambiguous. CDR3 length equals 11 residues. Trimming shortened V by 4 bases and J by 7 bases, and 8 bases separated the two germline ends. The germline gives CDR1 MDHEN, CDR2 SYDVKM. In nucleotides, the CDR3 is TGTGCCAGCAGTTCGATCATTGAGCAGTACTTC. Amino acid sequence: CASSSIIEQYF.

This chain connects TRBV7-9 to TRBJ2-1; 8 bases are a match to TRBD2. This CDR3 region has 15 residues. From germline, CDR1 is SEHNR and CDR2 FQNEAQ (reference sequence). J was trimmed by 4 bases and V by 4 bases; bases with no gene match: 6. This CDR3 is CASSYGTSGYNEQFF. The CDR3 region has the DNA TGTGCCAGCAGCTACGGGACTAGTGGGTACAATGAGCAGTTCTTC.

The rearrangement uses TRBV29-1 and TRBJ1-2; D is unclear. The CDR3 extends over 14 amino acids. V lost 6 bases and J 6 bases, leaving 20 bases between the germline ends. Per germline, CDR1 SQVTM and CDR2 ANQGSEA. The CDR3 coding sequence is TGCAGCGTCCCTCTGGGCGGGTGGACGGATGGCTACACCTTC. This encodes CSVPLGGWTDGYTF.

This clone was seen more than once but under ten times. V gene TRBV11-3 combines with J gene TRBJ2-7; perhaps TRBD2 as D (5 bases). The CDR3 has 14 amino acids. The germline V gene encodes CDR1 SGHNT and CDR2 YENEEA. V lost 5 bases and J lost 2, with 13 bases in between. The chain's CDR3 is CASSQQGGTYEQYV. For the CDR3, the DNA is TGTGCCAGCAGCCAGCAAGGAGGCACCTACGAGCAGTACGTC.

Many counts were recorded for this clone. The genes are TRBV30 and TRBJ2-1, with 12 positions matching TRBD2. Germline CDR1 and CDR2: GTSNPN and SVGIG (reference sequence). This CDR3 comprises 14 residues. Unmatched junction bases numbered 3, after V lost 1 base and J lost 8 bases. The CDR3 spells CAWSASGRGDEQFF. The CDR3 nucleotides are TGTGCCTGGAGTGCTAGCGGGAGGGGCGATGAGCAGTTCTTC.

The table lists this clone with a few counts. The chain has TRBV25-1 and TRBJ2-7; D is tentatively TRBD1 or TRBD2 (6 bases each). The CDR3 covers 15 residues. V shed 6 bases and J shed 7 bases, with 22 bases lying between them. The germline V gene has CDR1 MGHDK and CDR2 SYGVNS. DNA of the CDR3: TGTGCCAGCAGCGCCCCACCGGGGGCCTCTCGTGAGCAGTACTTC. It yields the protein CASSAPPGASREQYF.

This clone was seen a few times. The chain combines TRBV6-6 with TRBJ1-2, with D unclear. The germline V gene has CDR1 MNHNY and CDR2 SVGAGI (reference sequence). The CDR3 length is 13 residues. Trimming cost V 0 bases and J 0 bases, with 2 bases left between them. In nucleotides, the CDR3 is TGTGCCAGCAGTTACTCGACTAACTATGGCTACACCTTC. Protein product: CASSYSTNYGYTF.

The chain recombines TRBV6-5 with TRBJ1-6, with D unclear. Per germline, CDR1 MNHEY and CDR2 SVGAGI. The CDR3 length is 16 residues. V was cut by 4 bases and J by 0 bases, with 10 bases left in between. The CDR3 protein is CASSSYISSYNSPLHF. CDR3 DNA sequence: TGTGCCAGCAGTTCCTACATAAGCTCCTATAATTCACCCCTCCACTTT.

This clone was counted between two and nine times. This CDR3 is CASSLTAHLPRGTDTQYF. Here the CDR3 DNA reads TGTGCCAGCAGCCTGACAGCCCACCTCCCGCGGGGGACAGATACGCAGTATTTT. The rearrangement uses TRBV7-2 and TRBJ2-3; 7 bases are a match to TRBD2. The V gene end was trimmed by 5 bases and the J gene end by 3 bases; junction bases not matched to a gene: 17. The V gene's germline CDR1 is SGHTA and CDR2 FQGNSA. There are 18 residues in the CDR3.

This clone was picked up a small number of times. The J gene is TRBJ2-3, the V gene TRBV19; D is uncertain. CDR1 and CDR2 from the germline V gene are LNHDA and SQIVND (reference sequence). This CDR3 is 15 amino acids long. Trimming removed 0 bases from V and 3 bases from J, with 10 bases in between. CDR3 sequence reads: CASSIDPGPTDTQYF. DNA for the CDR3: TGTGCCAGTAGTATAGATCCCGGACCGACAGATACGCAGTATTTT.

This clone came up a few times. The V and J genes are TRBV18 and TRBJ2-7, with TRBD2 matching 7 bases. The CDR3 consists of 14 residues. With 6 bases clipped from V and 3 bases from J, the junction kept 8 bases outside the gene matches. CDR1 and CDR2 from the germline V gene are KGHSH and LQKENI. The CDR3 here is CASSPREGLYEQYF. CDR3 DNA sequence: TGTGCCAGCTCGCCCAGGGAGGGGCTCTACGAGCAGTACTTC.

This clone was detected a few times. The rearrangement uses TRBV5-1 and TRBJ2-7; no reliable D call. CDR3 length equals 13 residues. The V end was cut by 4 bases, the J end by 1 base, with 9 bases between. Germline V gives CDR1 SGHRS, CDR2 YFSETQ. CDR3 loop: CASSLTGSYEQYV. CDR3 coding DNA: TGCGCCAGCAGCCTGACCGGATCCTACGAGCAGTACGTC.

This clone appeared many times. V usage is TRBV23-1 and J usage is TRBJ2-7; D unclear. TRBV23-1 is known as an ORF, though its function is uncertain. The ends were cut back, 6 bases at V and 5 bases at J, with 8 bases in the middle. There are 11 residues in the CDR3. The DNA of the CDR3 is TGCGCCAGCAGCGGAAATCACGAGCAGTACGTC. This sequence encodes CASSGNHEQYV.

This clone occurred a few times. This sequence joins TRBV13 and TRBJ2-3; D is uncertain. CDR1 is PRHDT and CDR2 is FYEKMQ in the germline V gene (reference sequence). This CDR3 is 11 amino acids long. The V and J ends lost 5 bases and 5 bases respectively, with 5 bases between them. CDR3 sequence: CASSHGDTQYF. CDR3 in DNA: TGTGCCAGCAGCCATGGAGATACGCAGTATTTT.

In this sample, this clone turned up a few times. The chain employs TRBV25-1 and TRBJ1-1; 7 nucleotides match TRBD1. The CDR3 runs 14 residues. The junction had 6 bases not matched to a gene; V was cut back by 3 bases and J by 5 bases. Germline loops: CDR1 MGHDK, CDR2 SYGVNS. Here the CDR3 reads CASSEAGGGTEAFF. In nucleotides, the CDR3 is TGTGCCAGCAGTGAGGCAGGGGGTGGAACTGAAGCTTTCTTT.

This clone was found a few times. V is TRBV6-1 and J is TRBJ1-6, with D perhaps matching TRBD1 (6 bases). From germline, CDR1 is MNHNS and CDR2 SASEGT. V lost 6 bases and J 11 bases, leaving 11 bases between the germline ends. There are 12 residues in the CDR3. This CDR3 is CASRLGGPPLHF. The CDR3, as DNA: TGTGCCAGCAGGCTCGGGGGGCCACCCCTCCACTTT.

V gene TRBV6-6 combines with J gene TRBJ1-4; D is uncertain. The CDR3 has 14 residues. Germline CDR1 MNHNY, CDR2 SVGAGI (reference sequence). Trimming took off 10 bases at V and 5 bases at J, with 17 bases between the two ends. This chain's CDR3 is CAIPNGDLNEKLFF. CDR3 DNA: TGTGCCATCCCCAATGGTGATCTAAATGAAAAACTGTTTTTT.